This T cell receptor (beta chain) was documented in a study of human T cells and chemical hapten exposure (dated by TCRdb to 2020 to 2023). Concerning the study at large: For sensitization, 2% DPC in acetone was applied to a roughly 2 cm by roughly 2 cm area of upper inner arm skin. Throughout the study period of around 25 weeks, patients also received therapeutic DPC doses to the scalp every week. Blood samples were taken from patients before sensitization (week 0) and then at 2, 6 and about 24 weeks after DPC sensitization. Patch testing on the upper back used Finn chambers containing 0.01% DPC, with scoring done after 6 days according to International Contact Dermatitis Research Group standards. Alopecia areata with under or over 50% scalp involvement, alopecia totalis and alopecia universalis were represented in the patient cohort, which was mostly female. The libraries were sequenced as a pool, and the TCR yield per sample differed mostly because of small variations in library volumes within the pool. Blood for TCR sequencing was provided by twenty-nine alopecia patients at one to four time points (pre-sensitization, 2, 6 and 24 weeks). The study tracked peripheral blood TCR repertoire changes in vivo during primary and secondary sensitization to the hapten diphenylcyclopropenone (DPC) in alopecia patients. Study-wide conclusions, independent of this receptor: No change with DPC sensitization was found in the number of TCRs above 1 in 1000 frequency, and no evidence of global repertoire structure alterations was found. Repeated subsampling changed both the strength of the expansion versus patch-test correlation and the threshold at which the correlation became significant. Significantly more large CDR3 similarity clusters were formed by expanded TCRs than by pre-sensitization or healthy control sets, consistent with antigen-driven responses. The number of PT1 expanded TCRs positively correlated with patch test score, significant at thresholds 8, 16 and 32 but not 4. Because all patients had alopecia, a presumed autoimmune disease, the immune response of the patients might differ from that of healthy individuals.

The time point label of this sample denotes: pre-sensitization, week 0. The sample's treatment or condition label is to be understood as: therapeutic diphenylcyclopropenone sensitization with weekly scalp DPC. At each patch-test visit, blood was drawn before the patch test was applied. To be eligible, patients had to be aged 18 to 70, diagnosed with alopecia and judged suitable for DPC therapy, while pregnant patients were excluded. Total RNA was extracted from unfractionated whole blood collected in Tempus Blood RNA tubes. This clonotype was recorded many times. Its specific antigen is unknown. No much larger clonotype is one base removed from it; base qualities were not supplied. Receptor amplification or capture employed RACE. Sequencing relied on a NextSeq 500. During library preparation, unique molecular identifiers were attached to individual cDNA molecules so that TCRs could be counted in a quantitative, reproducible way. For every blood RNA sample, sequencing covered both the TCR alpha and TCR beta chains. For the original study's pipeline: Samples had a median of approximately 96,000 TCRs, with a range from about 20,000 to 690,600. The Decombinator software suite was used to annotate the V, J and CDR3 of the TCR reads. For PS versus PT1 abundance plots, all samples were subsampled to the same number of TCRs (28,000). Expanded TCRs were defined as absent before sensitization and observed at least eight times at the 2-week time point. In-frame beta chains were kept once TCRdb had trimmed the public reads at Q25 with fastp and called clones with MiXCR. Here each entry gathers all rows of one CDR3 protein and keeps the most common genes and DNA. None of the V and J calls come from the authors' own analysis; TCRdb made them. The sample table records a few hundred thousand distinct CDR3 sequences; over 5% of these occur just once. The top ten clones comprise around 8.8% of the sample.

From the germline V gene, CDR1 is SGHDN and CDR2 is FVKESK. Including the terminal cysteine and phenylalanine, the CDR3 comprises 14 residues. The read is trimmed to its CDR3 DNA, 42 bases read in frame from base 1. After removal of 2 bases from V and 7 bases from J, the junction retains 4 bases not matched to a gene. The origin of this receptor is a woman aged 18-35 years with alopecia areata. Some clones in this sample may be carry-over from other donors' samples. The sequencing used whole blood, collected in connection with sensitization to the hapten diphenylcyclopropenone (DPC). The chain is encoded by TRBV14 joined to TRBJ1-2, and 10 bases in between align with TRBD1. This receptor carries the CDR3 CASSQRDRGSGYTF. The bases read TGTGCCAGCAGCCAAAGGGACAGGGGATCTGGCTACACCTTC.